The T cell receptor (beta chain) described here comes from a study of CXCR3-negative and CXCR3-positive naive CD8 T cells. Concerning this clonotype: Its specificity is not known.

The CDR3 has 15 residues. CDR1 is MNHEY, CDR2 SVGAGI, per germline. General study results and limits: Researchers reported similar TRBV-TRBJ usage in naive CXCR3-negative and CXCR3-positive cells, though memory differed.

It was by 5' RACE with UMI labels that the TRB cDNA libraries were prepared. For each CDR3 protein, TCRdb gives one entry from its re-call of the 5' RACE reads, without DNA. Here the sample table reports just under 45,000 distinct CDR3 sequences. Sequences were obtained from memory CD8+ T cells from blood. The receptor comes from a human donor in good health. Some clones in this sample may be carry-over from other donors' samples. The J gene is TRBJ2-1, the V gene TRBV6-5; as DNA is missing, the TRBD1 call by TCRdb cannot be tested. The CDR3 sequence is CASSAGTGEVNEQFF.